This T cell receptor (beta chain) originates from a study of blood T cells in healthy people across ages. Germline CDR1 reads SGDLS; CDR2 reads YYNGEE. With 4 bases removed from V and 8 bases from J, the gap between germline ends came to 14 bases. The CDR3 covers 13 residues. PCR was performed a second time for 7 to 11 cycles using a sample-barcoded 5' primer and a J-beta primer mix. One entry per CDR3 protein results from TCRdb running MiXCR on the 5' RACE reads. Counted here are roughly 1,100,000 distinct CDR3 sequences, approximately 26% occurring once; the ten biggest clones make up around 0.7%. The data were also submitted as part of a second study, on T cells of mothers and their children. That source reports: The study obtained over 8 million TCR beta CDR3 reads per mother and some 3 million per child.

The sequence came from a girl aged 2-10 years in good health. V and J are TRBV9 and TRBJ2-3; tentatively, D is TRBD1 or TRBD2 (6 bases each). The sequencing input was blood. The CDR3 nucleotides are TGTGCCAGCAGCACCGGCGGAGGGGGTACGCAGTATTTT. The encoded protein is CASSTGGGGTQYF.